This TCR beta chain comes out of a study of T cell repertoires in cytomegalovirus infection. Study-wide context: CMV infection plus the matching HLA type was flagged by public TCR beta signatures. Study-level points and caveats: Ex vivo responses were dominated by HLA-C-restricted CMV-specific TCR beta clonotypes.

TCRdb re-called the reads with MiXCR, one entry per CDR3 protein. The sample lists roughly 250,000 distinct CDR3 sequences; 22% were seen once. Concerning this clonotype itself: What it recognizes is unknown.

CDR3 length: 17 residues. Trimming took 5 bases from V and 8 from J; bases not matched to a gene: 11. CDR1 is KGHSH, CDR2 LQKENI, per germline. The TCR was taken from a human donor in good health (CMV status not recorded). Some clones in this sample may be carry-over from other donors' samples. The specimen was CD8+ T cells from PBMCs. The V gene is TRBV18, the J gene TRBJ2-1; 14 bases align to TRBD2. The CDR3 nucleotides are TGTGCCAGCTCATTATCTACCGGGACTAGCGGGGGCGATGAGCAGTTCTTC. This translates into CASSLSTGTSGGDEQFF.